These 10 T cell receptor beta chains share one sample of origin, sequenced in a study of shared clonotypes between healthy human individuals. The protocol was immunoSEQ multiplex PCR, while the TCRdb copy is restricted to in-frame clones and leaves out a portion. The sample shows roughly 1,500,000 clones, around 98% of them seen only once. The sequencing input was naive CD4+ T cells sorted from blood. The subset: CD45RA+ positively selected. These receptors originate from a man younger than 40 in good health.

V gene TRBV28 combines with J gene TRBJ1-1; no reliable D call. Germline V CDR1 and CDR2: MDHEN, SYDVKM. V was trimmed by 4 bases and J by 4 bases, leaving 10 bases between them. The CDR3 runs 13 residues. DNA of the CDR3: TGTGCCAGCAGTTCTGCTGAGCCCACTGAAGCTTTCTTT. This encodes CASSSAEPTEAFF.

The chain combines TRBV5-6 with TRBJ2-5; TRBD1 matches 8 bases. The trim removed 4 bases at V and 7 bases at J, leaving 9 bases unmatched. The germline CDR1 and CDR2 sequences are SGHDT and YYEEEE. The CDR3 has 14 amino acids. In nucleotides, the CDR3 is TGTGCCAGCAGCAGACGGGACAGGCGGTGGACCCAGTACTTC. Residues: CASSRRDRRWTQYF.

This chain connects TRBV10-3 to TRBJ2-1; 9 bases line up with TRBD2. Germline CDR1 is ENHRY and CDR2 is SYGVKD. The trim removed 9 bases at V and 8 bases at J, leaving 8 bases unmatched. The CDR3 covers 13 residues. DNA for the CDR3: TGTGCCATTTCGGGACTAGCTATCTATGAGCAGTTCTTC. Its translation: CAISGLAIYEQFF.

V and J are TRBV9 and TRBJ2-7; TRBD2 is a possible D gene (6 bases). Per germline, CDR1 SGDLS and CDR2 YYNGEE. The V and J ends lost 4 bases and 2 bases respectively, with 10 bases between them. The CDR3 length is 13 residues. The chain's CDR3 is CASSPGLPYEQYF. CDR3 nucleotide sequence: TGTGCCAGCAGCCCGGGACTTCCCTACGAGCAGTACTTC.

The chain uses TRBV5-5 and TRBJ1-2; D possibly corresponds to TRBD1 (5 bases). V was clipped by 4 bases and J by 4 bases, with 17 bases between them. Per germline, CDR1 SGHKS and CDR2 YYEKEE (reference sequence). This CDR3 has 15 residues. The CDR3 sequence is CASSNEGPRSYGYTF. The CDR3, as DNA: TGTGCCAGCAGCAATGAGGGACCAAGGAGCTATGGCTACACCTTC.

This clone was detected only once. The rearrangement links TRBV10-3 to TRBJ1-5, with no clear D. The CDR3 runs 13 residues. Germline V gene lookup returns CDR1 ENHRY and CDR2 SYGVKD. Trimming left V 7 bases short and J 3 bases short, with 10 bases between. In nucleotides, the CDR3 is TGTGCCATCATCGTGGGTACCAATCAGCCCCAGCATTTT. Its translation: CAIIVGTNQPQHF.

This clone occurred once. The J gene is TRBJ2-5, the V gene TRBV7-9; unclear D gene. V lost 3 bases to trimming and J lost 7 bases, with 9 bases between them. Germline V gives CDR1 SEHNR, CDR2 FQNEAQ (reference sequence). There are 12 residues in the CDR3. CDR3 nucleotides: TGTGCCAGCAGCTTCAGTCCGGGGACCCAGTACTTC. Amino acids: CASSFSPGTQYF.

The chain joins TRBV7-9 to TRBJ2-1; perhaps TRBD1 as D (5 bases). CDR1 and CDR2 from the germline V gene are SEHNR and FQNEAQ (reference sequence). This CDR3 spans 15 amino acids. Trimming took off 7 bases at V and 2 bases at J, with 15 bases between the two ends. The CDR3 coding sequence is TGTGCCAGCACCGAAGGGGTAGGGGCCTACAATGAGCAGTTCTTC. This codes for CASTEGVGAYNEQFF.

The V and J genes are TRBV28 and TRBJ1-2, with D maybe TRBD1 (6 bases). The V end lost 5 bases, the J end lost 1 base, and 14 bases lay between the germline ends. Looked up from germline, CDR1 is MDHEN and CDR2 is SYDVKM. There are 15 residues in the CDR3. The CDR3, as DNA: TGTGCCAGCAGTCTACCGGGACAACTTAACTATGGCTACACCTTC. Its translation is CASSLPGQLNYGYTF.

This rearrangement joins TRBV9 to TRBJ2-2, with 7 bases identical to TRBD2. Germline CDR1 is SGDLS and CDR2 is YYNGEE. The CDR3 sequence is 15 residues long. V shed 0 bases and J 4 bases; nucleotides not matched to a gene: 3. The CDR3 reads CASSVAPSGTGELFF. CDR3 in DNA: TGTGCCAGCAGCGTAGCCCCTAGCGGCACCGGGGAGCTGTTTTTT.